This T cell receptor (beta chain) originates from a study of OX40 agonist ivuxolimab in advanced cancers. Study in general: Prior anti-PD-1, anti-PD-L1 or anti-CTLA-4 therapy did not bar entry, and more than 35% had some.

Study-level points and caveats: Some patients who did not respond also had low normalized T-cell clonal expansion.

Germline CDR1 SGHDT, CDR2 YYEEEE. Trimming removed 0 bases at V and 5 bases at J, with 5 bases between. There are 13 residues in the CDR3. Using immunoSEQ multiplex PCR, the repertoire was profiled, and TCRdb retains in-frame clones only, with some absent. The profile shows 45,000 to 50,000 clones, 80% to 90% of them singletons. Concerning this clone itself: The antigen is unknown.

The sequence came from an adult with an advanced solid tumor such as melanoma, head and neck, liver or kidney cancer. Here the sequenced sample was CD4+ or CD8+ T cells sorted from blood, taken in a trial of the OX40 agonist ivuxolimab. This chain uses TRBV5-6 with TRBJ2-2; D ambiguous. The CDR3 sequence is CASSLGSTGELFF. In DNA, the CDR3 is TGTGCCAGCAGCTTGGGAAGTACCGGGGAGCTGTTTTTT.